Sequencing of this T cell receptor (beta chain) was carried out in a study of cytomegalovirus exposure and HLA in healthy donors. Study overall: Of the donors genotyped, 300 to 500 in all, about 80% fell in the Caucasian-associated ancestry cluster. Notes on the study in general: Later on, an analysis tied over 15,000 TCR beta sequences to HLA alleles at 0.05 false discovery rate.

Notes on this clone: Its antigen is unidentified.

The germline V and J ends were trimmed by 0 bases and 4 bases, with 9 bases remaining between them. CDR1 is SGDLS, CDR2 YYNGEE, per germline. The CDR3 has 14 amino acids. PCR used 60 Vbeta primers and 13 Jbeta primers. Assay used: immunoSEQ multiplex PCR; TCRdb lists only in-frame clones, some missing. In the table there are 180,000 or so clones, approximately 85% of which are singletons. This receptor was identified in a young man in good health and CMV-seropositive. This rearrangement joins TRBV9 to TRBJ2-3, with a tentative D call TRBD1 (5 bases). Sequenced: PBMCs. DNA of the CDR3: TGTGCCAGCAGCGTAGAGGGGCTTTCAGATACGCAGTATTTT. Encoded protein: CASSVEGLSDTQYF.